This T cell receptor (beta chain) was profiled in a study of neurological immune-mediated disorders. In the study overall: Multiple sclerosis patients (n of about 34) included 31 with relapsing-remitting and 3 with secondary progressive disease.

There are 15 residues in the CDR3. Germline CDR1 is LNHNV and CDR2 is YYDKDF (reference sequence). Between the trimmed V and J ends, which lost 4 bases and 11 bases, there was a span of 23 bases. TCRdb re-derived calls from the 5' RACE reads in MiXCR, one entry per CDR3 protein. The sample consists of some 50,000 distinct CDR3 sequences, around 2% of them appearing once. This clonotype has at least ten counts. This clonotype originated in a woman between 40 and 55 years old with multiple sclerosis. The sample comprised PBMCs. The chain combines TRBV15 with TRBJ1-1; D is perhaps TRBD1 (5 bases). CDR3 in amino acids: CATSTSSRGRPEAFF. The CDR3 DNA reads as TGTGCCACCAGCACCTCCTCGAGGGGACGGCCGGAGGCTTTCTTT.